Listed here is a single T cell receptor (beta chain). The germline gives CDR1 MDHEN, CDR2 SYDVKM. The CDR3 is made up of 13 amino acids. Trimming pared 4 bases from V and 7 bases from J, leaving 10 bases between. This entry belongs to a study of control samples from healthy donors and cancer patients. Profiled with immunoSEQ multiplex PCR; TCRdb holds only in-frame clones, not every one. Of around 41,000 clones in the sample, about 94% were seen once. The clonotype comes from a man aged 55-75 years in good health. Material for sequencing was blood. The chain employs TRBV28 and TRBJ1-4; D ambiguous. The CDR3 nucleotides read TGTGCCAGCAGTTCGACACCTCCTGAAAAACTGTTTTTT. Translation: CASSSTPPEKLFF.